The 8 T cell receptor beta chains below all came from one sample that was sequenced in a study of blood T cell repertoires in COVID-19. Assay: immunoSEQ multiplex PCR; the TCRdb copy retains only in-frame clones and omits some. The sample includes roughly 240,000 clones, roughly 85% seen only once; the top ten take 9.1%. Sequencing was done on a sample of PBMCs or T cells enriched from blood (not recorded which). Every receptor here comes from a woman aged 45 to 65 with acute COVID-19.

CDR3 DNA sequence: TGTGCCAGCAGCCCTAGGGGGCGAACGCAGTATTTT. This translates into CASSPRGRTQYF. V gene TRBV3-1 (or the pseudogene TRBV3-2) combines with J gene TRBJ2-3; 7 bases align to TRBD1. The V gene's germline CDR1 is LGHDT and CDR2 YNNKEL (reference sequence). The length of the CDR3 is 12 residues. V gave up 4 bases and J gave up 9 bases; unmatched junction bases: 4.

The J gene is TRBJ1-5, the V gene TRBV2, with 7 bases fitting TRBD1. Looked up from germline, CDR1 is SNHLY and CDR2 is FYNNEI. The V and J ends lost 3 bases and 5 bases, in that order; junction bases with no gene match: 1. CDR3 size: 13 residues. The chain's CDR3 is CASSDDRDQPQHF. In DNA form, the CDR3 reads TGTGCCAGCAGTGACGACAGGGATCAGCCCCAGCATTTT.

The CDR3 sequence is CASSSGTANTEAFF. CDR3 in DNA: TGTGCCAGCAGTTCAGGGACAGCCAACACTGAAGCTTTCTTT. V and J are TRBV6-5 and TRBJ1-1; TRBD1 aligns across 7 bases. Germline CDR1 reads MNHEY; CDR2 reads SVGAGI. The CDR3 contains 14 residues. V was pared by 4 bases and J by 2 bases, with 4 bases of the junction left unmatched.

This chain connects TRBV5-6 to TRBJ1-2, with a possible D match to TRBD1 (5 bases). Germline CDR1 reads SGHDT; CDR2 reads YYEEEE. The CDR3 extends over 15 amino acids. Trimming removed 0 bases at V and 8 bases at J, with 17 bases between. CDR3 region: CASSLAGGASNGYTF. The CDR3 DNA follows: TGTGCCAGCAGCTTGGCCGGGGGAGCTTCAAACGGCTACACCTTC. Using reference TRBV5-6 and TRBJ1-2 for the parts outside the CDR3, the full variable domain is DAGVTQSPTHLIKTRGQQVTLRCSPKSGHDTVSWYQQALGQGPQFIFQYYEEEERQRGNFPDRFSGHQFPNYSSELNVNALLLGDSALYLCASSLAGGASNGYTFGSGTRLTVV.

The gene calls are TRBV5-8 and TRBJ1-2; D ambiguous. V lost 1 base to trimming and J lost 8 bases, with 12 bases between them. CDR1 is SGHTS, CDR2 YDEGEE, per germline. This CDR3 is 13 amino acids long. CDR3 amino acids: CASSLSFSRGYTF. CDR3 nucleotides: TGTGCCAGCAGCTTGTCATTTAGCCGCGGCTACACCTTC. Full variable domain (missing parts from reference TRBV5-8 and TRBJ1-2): EAGVTQSPTHLIKTRGQQATLRCSPISGHTSVYWYQQALGLGLQFLLWYDEGEERNRGNFPPRFSGRQFPNYSSELNVNALELEDSALYLCASSLSFSRGYTFGSGTRLTVV.

The CDR3 DNA sequence: TGTGCCAGCAGCCAAGGATGGGGGCGGGAGGACCAAGAGACCCAGTACTTC. Its translation: CASSQGWGREDQETQYF. The chain recombines TRBV3-1 (or the pseudogene TRBV3-2) with TRBJ2-5; TRBD2 matches at 8 bases. The length of the CDR3 is 17 residues. V was pared by 1 base and J by 0 bases, with 7 bases of the junction left unmatched. Germline assignment: CDR1 LGHDT and CDR2 YNNKEL (reference sequence).

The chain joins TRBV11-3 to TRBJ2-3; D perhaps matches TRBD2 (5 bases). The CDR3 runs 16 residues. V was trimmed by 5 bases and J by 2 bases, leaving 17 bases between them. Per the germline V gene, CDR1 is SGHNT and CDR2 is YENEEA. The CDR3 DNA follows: TGTGCCAGCAGCAGAGGACTCGGCAGAATCACAGATACGCAGTATTTT. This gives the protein CASSRGLGRITDTQYF.

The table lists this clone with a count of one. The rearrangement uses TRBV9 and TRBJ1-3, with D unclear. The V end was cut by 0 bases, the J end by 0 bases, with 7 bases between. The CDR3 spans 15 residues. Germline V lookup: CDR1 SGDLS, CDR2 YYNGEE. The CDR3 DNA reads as TGTGCCAGCAGCGTAGCTCTCAGCTCTGGAAACACCATATATTTT. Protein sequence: CASSVALSSGNTIYF.